This TCR beta chain was documented in a study of cytotoxic CD8 clonotypes in ibrutinib-treated CLL. Study-level information: Fewer than 13 relapsed/refractory, approximately 15 treatment-naive; roughly 18 IGHV unmutated. Study-wide results and limits: Under therapy, public clonotypes either contracted or stayed stable, and they were uncommon. Baseline clonality, higher than in age-matched healthy donors, tracked circulating CD8+ T-cell counts.

V was trimmed by 5 bases and J by 8 bases, leaving 21 bases between them. The CDR3 runs 16 residues. Germline V gives CDR1 SEHNR, CDR2 FQNEAQ (reference sequence). This clone was counted between two and nine times. Antigen specificity is unknown. The protocol was immunoSEQ multiplex PCR, while the TCRdb copy is restricted to in-frame clones and leaves out a portion. This table has 250,000 to 350,000 clones, 60% to 80% appearing once. The V gene is TRBV7-9, the J gene TRBJ1-4; no clear D gene. The source material was PBMCs, sampled at disease progression, from a patient treated with ibrutinib. This receptor was obtained from a human donor with chronic lymphocytic leukemia. The CDR3 loop is CASSPRLEGEWEKLFF. CDR3 in DNA: TGTGCCAGCAGCCCACGCCTGGAGGGAGAATGGGAAAAACTGTTTTTT.